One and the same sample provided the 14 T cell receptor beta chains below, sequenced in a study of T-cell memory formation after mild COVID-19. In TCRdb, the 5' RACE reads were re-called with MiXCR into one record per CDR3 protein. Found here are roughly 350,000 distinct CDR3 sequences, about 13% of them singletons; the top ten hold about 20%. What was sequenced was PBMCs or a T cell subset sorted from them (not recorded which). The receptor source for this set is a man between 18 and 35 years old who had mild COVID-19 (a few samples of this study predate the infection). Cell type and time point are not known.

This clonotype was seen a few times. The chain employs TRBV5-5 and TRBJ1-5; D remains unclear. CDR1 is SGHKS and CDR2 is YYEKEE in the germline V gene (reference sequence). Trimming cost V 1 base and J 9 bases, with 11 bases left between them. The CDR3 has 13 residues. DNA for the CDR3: TGTGCCAGCAGCTTGTCGGGGTCTCTGCCCCAGCATTTT. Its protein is CASSLSGSLPQHF.

The CDR3 DNA reads TGTGCCAGCAGTTTAAAGACTAGCGGGTACACCGGGGAGCTGTTTTTT. This sequence encodes CASSLKTSGYTGELFF. The chain carries TRBV27 and TRBJ2-2, with 10 bases matching TRBD2. In germline, CDR1 is MNHEY, CDR2 SMNVEV (reference sequence). J gave up 3 bases and V 2 bases, and 3 bases lay outside the gene matches. This CDR3 comprises 16 residues.

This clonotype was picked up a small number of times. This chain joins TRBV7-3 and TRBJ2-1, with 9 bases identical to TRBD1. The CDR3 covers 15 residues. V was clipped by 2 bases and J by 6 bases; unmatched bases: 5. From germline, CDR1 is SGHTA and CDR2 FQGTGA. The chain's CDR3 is CASSLGQGFGNEQFF. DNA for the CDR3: TGTGCCAGCAGCTTAGGACAGGGGTTTGGCAATGAGCAGTTCTTC. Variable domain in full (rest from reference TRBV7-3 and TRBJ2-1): GAGVSQTPSNKVTEKGKYVELRCDPISGHTALYWYRQSLGQGPEFLIYFQGTGAADDSGLPNDRFFAVRPEGSVSTLKIQRTERGDSAVYLCASSLGQGFGNEQFFGPGTRLTVL.

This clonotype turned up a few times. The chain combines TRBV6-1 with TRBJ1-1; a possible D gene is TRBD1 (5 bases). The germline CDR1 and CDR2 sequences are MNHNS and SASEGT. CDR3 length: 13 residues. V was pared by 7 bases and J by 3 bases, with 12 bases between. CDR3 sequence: CASITSRDTEAFF. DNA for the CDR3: TGTGCCAGCATCACCTCCAGGGACACTGAAGCTTTCTTT.

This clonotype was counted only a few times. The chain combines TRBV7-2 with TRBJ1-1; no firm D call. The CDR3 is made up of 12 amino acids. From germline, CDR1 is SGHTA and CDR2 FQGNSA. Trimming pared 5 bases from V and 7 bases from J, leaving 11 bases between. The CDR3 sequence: CASSRLMVEAFF. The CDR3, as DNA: TGTGCCAGCAGCCGGTTGATGGTTGAAGCTTTCTTT.

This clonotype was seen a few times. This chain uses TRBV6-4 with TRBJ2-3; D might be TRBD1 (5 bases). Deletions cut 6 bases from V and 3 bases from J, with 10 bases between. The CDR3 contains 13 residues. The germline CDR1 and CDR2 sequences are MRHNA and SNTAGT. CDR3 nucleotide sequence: TGTGCCAGCAGCAGGGTTTTGACAGATACGCAGTATTTT. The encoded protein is CASSRVLTDTQYF.

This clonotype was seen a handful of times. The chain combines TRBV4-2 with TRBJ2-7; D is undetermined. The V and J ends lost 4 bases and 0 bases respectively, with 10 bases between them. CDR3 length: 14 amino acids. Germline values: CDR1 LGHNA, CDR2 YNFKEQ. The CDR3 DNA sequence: TGTGCCAGCAGCCTAACAGAGCTCTCCTACGAGCAGTACTTC. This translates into CASSLTELSYEQYF.

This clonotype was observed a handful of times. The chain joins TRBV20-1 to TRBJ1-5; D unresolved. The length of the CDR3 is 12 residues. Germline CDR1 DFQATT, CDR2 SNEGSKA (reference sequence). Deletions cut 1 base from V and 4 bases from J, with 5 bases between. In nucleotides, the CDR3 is TGCAGTGCTAGAGGCTTAAATCAGCCCCAGCATTTT. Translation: CSARGLNQPQHF.

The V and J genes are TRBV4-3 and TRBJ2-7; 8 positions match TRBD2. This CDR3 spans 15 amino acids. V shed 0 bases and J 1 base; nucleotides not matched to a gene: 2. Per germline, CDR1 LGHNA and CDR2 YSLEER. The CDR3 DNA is TGCGCCAGCAGCCAAGATGGGACTAGTTCCTACGAGCAGTACTTC. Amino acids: CASSQDGTSSYEQYF.

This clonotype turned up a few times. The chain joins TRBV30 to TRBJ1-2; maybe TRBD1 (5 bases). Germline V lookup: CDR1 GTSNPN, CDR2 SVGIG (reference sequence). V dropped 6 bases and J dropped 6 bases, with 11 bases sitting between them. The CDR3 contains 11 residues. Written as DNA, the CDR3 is TGTGCCTGCTTAGGAGGGGATGGCTACACCTTC. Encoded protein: CACLGGDGYTF.

CDR3 coding DNA: TGTGCCAGCAGTCCCCTAGCGGGTCCCGAGCCCTACAATGAGCAGTTCTTC. It translates to CASSPLAGPEPYNEQFF. J is TRBJ2-1 and V is TRBV27, with 8 positions matching TRBD2. The CDR3 length is 17 residues. Per germline, CDR1 MNHEY and CDR2 SMNVEV (reference sequence). After removal of 5 bases from V and 2 bases from J, the junction contained 11 bases not matched to a gene.

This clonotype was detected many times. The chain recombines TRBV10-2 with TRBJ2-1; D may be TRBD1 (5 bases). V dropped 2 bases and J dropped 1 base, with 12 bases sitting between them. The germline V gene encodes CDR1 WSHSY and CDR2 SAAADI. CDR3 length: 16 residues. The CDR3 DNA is TGCGCCAGCAGTGAGCTATTCCAGGGTTCCTACAATGAGCAGTTCTTC. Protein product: CASSELFQGSYNEQFF.

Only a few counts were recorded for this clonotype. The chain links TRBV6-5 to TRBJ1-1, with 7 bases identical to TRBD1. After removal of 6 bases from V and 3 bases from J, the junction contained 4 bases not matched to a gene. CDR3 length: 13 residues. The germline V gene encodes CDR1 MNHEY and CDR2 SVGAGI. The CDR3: CASRGQIHTEAFF. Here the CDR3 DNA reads TGTGCCAGCAGGGGACAGATACACACTGAAGCTTTCTTT.

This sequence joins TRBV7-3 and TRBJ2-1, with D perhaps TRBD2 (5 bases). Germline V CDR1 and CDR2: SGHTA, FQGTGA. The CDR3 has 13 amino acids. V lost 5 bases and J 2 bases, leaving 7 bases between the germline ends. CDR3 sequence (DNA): TGTGCCAGCAGCCGAGCGGCCTACAATGAGCAGTTCTTC. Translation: CASSRAAYNEQFF.